Listed below are T cell receptor beta chains from one sample, sequenced in a study of blood T cell repertoires in COVID-19. Using immunoSEQ multiplex PCR, the repertoire was profiled, and TCRdb retains in-frame clones only, with some absent. The data contain 150,000 to 200,000 clones, about 89% of them singletons. Sequencing used PBMCs or T cells enriched from blood (not recorded which). The receptors were sampled from a woman between 18 and 29 years old who had recovered from COVID-19. Both conserved end residues are part of each CDR3. Clone size, where shown, is once, few, many, or a class for clones that have expanded.

V	J	size	CDR3
TRBV5-4	TRBJ2-3	-	CASSSRQGGPSDTQYF
TRBV4-2	TRBJ1-1	once	CASSQAPGTGNTEAFF
TRBV5-1	TRBJ2-5	-	CASSLGGEETQYF
TRBV7-8	TRBJ1-2	few	CASSLVITGAGYTF
TRBV7-9	TRBJ2-5	once	CASSLKRERIETQYF
TRBV9	TRBJ2-1	-	CASGSPDSGIYNEQFF
TRBV13	TRBJ2-2	-	CASSLVPAGDYYRGELFF
TRBV19	TRBJ1-2	-	CATSPGMGGSYGYTF
TRBV18	TRBJ2-2	-	CASSPPEGNGELFF
TRBV18	TRBJ1-3	-	CASSPGQGASRENTIYF